A selection of T cell receptor beta chains follows, all from one sample in a study of early T cells in non-severe SARS-CoV-2 infection. TCRdb redid the calling of the 5' RACE reads with MiXCR, one entry per CDR3 protein. The data hold around 94,000 distinct CDR3 sequences, with about 12% observed a single time. Specimen: whole blood. Receptors originate from an adult who was a healthcare worker with PCR-confirmed SARS-CoV-2 infection or an uninfected control (not recorded which). Each CDR3 is given with its conserved first and last residue. A D gene is named only where the DNA matches it firmly. Where a row states a size, it is once, few, many or the class of an expanded clone; other rows omit it.

clone_size | d_call | j_call | v_call | cdr3_aa | cdr3_nt
many | NA | TRBJ2-7 | TRBV11-2 | CASSPPGKIYEQYF | TGTGCCAGCAGCCCCCCCGGCAAGATCTACGAGCAGTACTTC
many | TRBD1 | TRBJ1-6 | TRBV10-2 | CASSDRGLGSPLHF | TGCGCCAGCAGTGATAGGGGGCTGGGTTCACCCCTCCACTTT
NA | NA | TRBJ1-6 | TRBV5-1 | CASSADSNSPLHF | TGCGCCAGCAGCGCTGACAGCAATTCACCCCTCCACTTT
many | NA | TRBJ1-1 | TRBV27 | CASSSHRNTEAFF | TGTGCCAGCAGTTCCCACCGGAACACTGAAGCTTTCTTT
NA | NA | TRBJ2-1 | TRBV20-1 | CSASDNEQFF | TGCAGTGCGTCCGACAATGAGCAGTTCTTC
many | NA | TRBJ1-2 | TRBV28 | CASSYEFYGYTF | TGTGCCAGCAGTTACGAATTCTATGGCTACACCTTC
few | NA | TRBJ2-7 | TRBV20-1 | CSAEADSSEQYF | TGCAGTGCGGAAGCGGACTCCTCCGAGCAGTACTTC
few | NA | TRBJ2-7 | TRBV28 | CASSFWARSLWEQYF | TGTGCCAGCAGTTTTTGGGCCCGTTCCCTCTGGGAGCAGTACTTC
NA | NA | TRBJ2-1 | TRBV3-1 | CASSQDLASYNEQFF | TGTGCCAGCAGCCAAGACCTAGCTAGCTACAATGAGCAGTTCTTC
many | NA | TRBJ2-5 | TRBV12-3/TRBV12-4 | CASSSDYPGTQYF | TGTGCCAGCAGTTCAGACTATCCAGGGACCCAGTACTTC
many | TRBD1 | TRBJ1-1 | TRBV10-1 | CASSESGTGNTEAFF | TGCGCCAGCAGTGAGTCGGGGACAGGGAACACGGAAGCTTTCTTT
many | NA | TRBJ2-1 | TRBV12-3/TRBV12-4 | CASSPGQGHEQFF | TGTGCCAGCAGCCCCGGGCAGGGCCATGAGCAGTTCTTC
few | NA | TRBJ2-5 | TRBV3-1 | CASSQFLGAETQYF | TGTGCCAGCAGCCAATTCCTCGGTGCGGAGACCCAGTACTTC
many | NA | TRBJ1-1 | TRBV4-1 | CASSQSRAFNTEAFF | TGCGCCAGCAGCCAATCTCGGGCCTTTAACACTGAAGCTTTCTTT
many | NA | TRBJ2-4 | TRBV7-9 | CASSLAVTLAKNIQYF | TGTGCCAGCAGCTTAGCGGTGACCCTAGCCAAAAACATTCAGTACTTC
few | TRBD2 | TRBJ2-5 | TRBV20-1 | CSALLLAGARETQYF | TGCAGTGCCTTATTGCTAGCGGGAGCCCGAGAGACCCAGTACTTC
medium-sized | NA | TRBJ1-2 | TRBV12-3/TRBV12-4 | CASSLQPHYGYTF | TGTGCCAGCAGTTTACAGCCCCACTATGGCTACACCTTC
many | NA | TRBJ2-1 | TRBV2 | CASSEDNYHNEQFF | TGTGCCAGCAGTGAAGACAACTACCACAATGAGCAGTTCTTC
many | NA | TRBJ2-7 | TRBV20-1 | CSARPEAGLSYEQYF | TGCAGTGCTAGACCTGAGGCAGGTCTCTCCTACGAGCAGTACTTC
many | TRBD2 | TRBJ2-7 | TRBV7-2 | CASSYASGTTSYEQYF | TGTGCCAGCAGCTACGCTAGCGGGACCACCTCCTACGAGCAGTACTTC
many | NA | TRBJ1-6 | TRBV27 | CASSLWLRAGSNSPLHF | TGTGCCAGCAGTTTATGGTTGAGGGCAGGGAGTAATTCACCCCTCCACTTT
NA | NA | TRBJ2-3 | TRBV18 | CASARQGDTQYF | TGTGCCAGCGCGAGACAAGGGGATACGCAGTATTTT
few | TRBD1 | TRBJ2-2 | TRBV7-9 | CASSRRDRTTGELFF | TGTGCCAGCAGCCGACGGGACAGGACCACCGGGGAGCTGTTTTTT
many | NA | TRBJ1-2 | TRBV7-4 | CASTPPSHATRIRYTF | TGTGCCAGCACCCCTCCGTCCCACGCGACTCGTATCCGCTACACCTTC
NA | NA | TRBJ2-5 | TRBV7-3 | CASSLRRTETQYF | TGTGCCAGCAGCTTGCGCAGGACAGAGACCCAGTACTTC
NA | TRBD2 | TRBJ2-7 | TRBV5-5 | CASSLDRTSGNYEQYF | TGTGCCAGCAGCTTGGACAGGACTAGCGGGAACTACGAGCAGTACTTC
NA | NA | TRBJ1-2 | TRBV11-2 | CASSLGQLYGYTF | TGTGCCAGCAGCTTAGGACAGCTCTATGGCTACACCTTC
many | NA | TRBJ2-3 | TRBV15 | CATSRDRGAPDTQYF | TGTGCCACCAGCAGAGATAGAGGGGCCCCAGATACGCAGTATTTT
many | TRBD2 | TRBJ2-7 | TRBV3-1 | CASYGRGEQYF | TGTGCCAGCTACGGGAGGGGGGAGCAGTACTTC
NA | NA | TRBJ1-5 | TRBV18 | CASSPSANQPQHF | TGTGCCAGCTCACCATCGGCGAATCAGCCCCAGCATTTT
NA | NA | TRBJ2-2 | TRBV5-1 | CASSPTAGTGELFF | TGCGCCAGCAGCCCGACCGCCGGCACCGGGGAGCTGTTTTTT
many | TRBD1 | TRBJ1-4 | TRBV7-9 | CASTKTGDEKLFF | TGTGCCAGCACAAAAACAGGGGATGAAAAACTGTTTTTT
NA | NA | TRBJ1-4 | TRBV5-1 | CASSPAGSPNEKLFF | TGCGCCAGCAGTCCGGCCGGGTCGCCTAATGAAAAACTGTTTTTT
few | TRBD2 | TRBJ2-7 | TRBV11-2 | CASSFTPGTSGNEQYF | TGTGCCAGCAGCTTTACTCCAGGGACTAGCGGGAACGAGCAGTACTTC
many | TRBD2 | TRBJ2-1 | TRBV20-1 | CSAPGTSGSVNEQFF | TGCAGTGCTCCCGGGACTAGCGGGAGCGTAAATGAGCAGTTCTTC